These T cell receptor beta chains were read from a single sample in a study of blood T cell repertoires in COVID-19. The protocol was immunoSEQ multiplex PCR, while the TCRdb copy is restricted to in-frame clones and leaves out a portion. Found here are about 210,000 clones, roughly 90% of them singletons; the top ten hold approximately 10%. Material: PBMCs or T cells enriched from blood (not recorded which). These receptors were collected from a man aged 18 to 29 with acute COVID-19. CDR3s include the opening cysteine and the closing phenylalanine or tryptophan. The D gene is left open where the match is weak. A row's size may be missing; if present it is once, few, many or a size class.

>TRBV5-6|TRBJ2-1|TRBD2|-
TGTGCCAGCGATAGCGGGAAAAATGAGCAGTTCTTC
CASDSGKNEQFF
>TRBV28|TRBJ2-1|TRBD1|-
TGTGCCAGCAGTCGATCCGGGACAGACAATGAGCAGTTCTTC
CASSRSGTDNEQFF
>TRBV18|TRBJ1-3|-|-
TGTGCCAGCTCACCCCCGGGAGACCGTGGAAACACCATATATTTT
CASSPPGDRGNTIYF
>TRBV29-1|TRBJ1-2|TRBD1|-
TGCAGCGCGGGACAGGGGGTAACCTATGGCTACACCTTC
CSAGQGVTYGYTF
>TRBV6-6|TRBJ1-1|-|-
TGTGCCAGCAGACAACCCACGAACACTGAAGCTTTCTTT
CASRQPTNTEAFF
>TRBV6-2/TRBV6-3|TRBJ2-5|TRBD2|once
TGTGCCAGCAGCCAAGTGGCAGGGGAGGCTAGCGGGGACCTGGAGACCCAGTACTTC
CASSQVAGEASGDLETQYF
>TRBV28|TRBJ1-1|-|-
TGTGCCAGCAGTTCCCCCATCTTAACAGGTCAGGTGAACACTGAAGCTTTCTTT
CASSSPILTGQVNTEAFF
>TRBV14|TRBJ2-3|-|many
TGTGCCAGCAGCCACGGTCATACAGATACGCAGTATTTT
CASSHGHTDTQYF
>TRBV28|TRBJ1-3|-|once
TGTGCCAGCAGTTTGACAGGAAACACCATATATTTT
CASSLTGNTIYF
>TRBV7-2|TRBJ1-6|TRBD1|-
TGTGCCAGCAGCCCACAGGGGTCCTATAATTCACCCCTCCACTTT
CASSPQGSYNSPLHF
>TRBV19|TRBJ2-3|-|-
TGTGCCAGTAGTATCGGTAGCATGGGCACAGATACGCAGTATTTT
CASSIGSMGTDTQYF
>TRBV28|TRBJ2-1|-|-
TGTGCCAGCAGCGGACTCTACAATGAGCAGTTCTTC
CASSGLYNEQFF
>TRBV5-1|TRBJ1-4|-|-
TGCGCCAGCAGCAGGGGCCAGGCGACCCATAATGAAAAACTGTTTTTT
CASSRGQATHNEKLFF
>TRBV7-2|TRBJ2-1|TRBD2|once
TGTGCCAGCAGCTTAGTGGCGGGAGGGGCCAATGAGCAGTTCTTC
CASSLVAGGANEQFF
>TRBV30|TRBJ1-5|TRBD1|-
TGTGCCTGGAGCGGACAGGCGGGCCGACATAGCAATCAGCCCCAGCATTTT
CAWSGQAGRHSNQPQHF
>TRBV2|TRBJ1-5|TRBD1|few
TGTGCCACCACAGGACAGGGGAATCAGCCCCAGCATTTT
CATTGQGNQPQHF
>TRBV18|TRBJ2-3|-|-
TGTGCCAGCTCACCACCGAGTGGCACAGATACGCAGTATTTT
CASSPPSGTDTQYF
>TRBV6-2/TRBV6-3|TRBJ1-2|-|-
TGTGCCAGCAGTGACCCCCAGGGGCAGAACTATGGCTACACCTTC
CASSDPQGQNYGYTF
>TRBV5-4|TRBJ2-7|TRBD2|-
TGTGCCAGCAGCTTTGCGGGAGGGCCGCGGGAGCAGTACTTC
CASSFAGGPREQYF
>TRBV7-9|TRBJ2-1|TRBD2|-
TGTGCCAGCACCTTAACGGGAGGCCCTTCCTACAATGAGCAGTTCTTC
CASTLTGGPSYNEQFF
>TRBV28|TRBJ1-2|TRBD1|once
TGTGCCAGCAGTATCCCGGACAGGGTCGGTAACTATGGCTACACCTTC
CASSIPDRVGNYGYTF
>TRBV20-1|TRBJ1-2|-|-
TGCAGTGCCAGCGTCGTCGGTGGCTACACCTTC
CSASVVGGYTF
>TRBV5-1|TRBJ2-1|TRBD1|-
TGCGCCAGCAGCTTAATAACAGGGGCAGGAAATGAGCAGTTCTTC
CASSLITGAGNEQFF
>TRBV14|TRBJ1-4|TRBD1|once
TGTGCCAGCAGCCCAATACAGGGGATATCTAATGAAAAACTGTTTTTT
CASSPIQGISNEKLFF
>TRBV11-2|TRBJ2-1|-|-
TGTGCCAGCAGCTCCCCCAAGGCGGGGTACAATGAGCAGTTCTTC
CASSSPKAGYNEQFF
>TRBV7-2|TRBJ2-1|TRBD2|once
TGTGCCAGCAGCACTATGGAAACTAGCGGCAATGAGCAGTTCTTC
CASSTMETSGNEQFF
>TRBV7-3|TRBJ2-3|TRBD2|-
TGTGCCAGCAGCTTAGGGCTAGCGGGAGGGCCATTGAAAGATACGCAGTATTTT
CASSLGLAGGPLKDTQYF
>TRBV10-1|TRBJ2-3|-|once
TGCGCCAGCAGTGAGGACAGTCCCACAGATACGCAGTATTTT
CASSEDSPTDTQYF
>TRBV28|TRBJ2-7|TRBD2|-
TGTGCCAGCAGTTTCTCCCGGACTAGCAGCTACGAGCAGTACTTC
CASSFSRTSSYEQYF
>TRBV7-3|TRBJ1-1|TRBD1|-
TGTGCCAGCAGCATGACAGGGGGCTCTAACACTGAAGCTTTCTTT
CASSMTGGSNTEAFF
>TRBV4-2|TRBJ2-2|TRBD1|-
TGTGCCAGCAGACAAACAGGGGAGCGGCGACAGAACACCGGGGAGCTGTTTTTT
CASRQTGERRQNTGELFF
>TRBV4-2|TRBJ1-1|-|-
TGTGCCAGCAGCCAAGAGGGTGGGGCCAGTGAAGCTTTCTTT
CASSQEGGASEAFF
>TRBV7-7|TRBJ2-5|-|-
TGTGCTAGCAGCTTATCGGTATTGGCTAGCGTGGGGGGGACCCAGTACTTC
CASSLSVLASVGGTQYF
>TRBV29-1|TRBJ2-1|TRBD2|-
TGCAGCGTTGGGGGACTAGCGGGAGTGTCCTACAATGAGCAGTTCTTC
CSVGGLAGVSYNEQFF
>TRBV19|TRBJ2-1|TRBD1|few
TGTGCCAGTAAAAGACAGGGGAGTTTATATGAGCAGTTCTTC
CASKRQGSLYEQFF
>TRBV7-9|TRBJ1-6|TRBD1|-
TGTGCCAGCAGCTTAGGAGAGGGGGACAGGCTACATCTCCTCCACTTT
CASSLGEGDRLHLLHF
>TRBV3-1/TRBV3-2|TRBJ1-2|-|-
TGTGCCAGCAGCCAAGTACGGGGGGCGACTTACTCAAACTATGGCTACACCTTC
CASSQVRGATYSNYGYTF
>TRBV14|TRBJ2-7|TRBD1|-
TGTGCCAGCAGCCACCTCAGGGGGCTTTCCTACGAGCAGTACTTC
CASSHLRGLSYEQYF
>TRBV2|TRBJ2-7|TRBD2|-
TGTGCCAGCAGTGCGGGACTAGCGGGAGCCTACGAGCAGTACTTC
CASSAGLAGAYEQYF
>TRBV4-3|TRBJ1-4|-|-
TGCGCCAGCAGCCACCGGACATCCTGGAATGAAAAACTGTTTTTT
CASSHRTSWNEKLFF
>TRBV3-1/TRBV3-2|TRBJ1-4|-|few
TGTGCCAGCAGCCCTGCCTTGACGGTGGAGAATGAAAAACTGTTTTTT
CASSPALTVENEKLFF
>TRBV24-1|TRBJ1-2|TRBD1|-
TGTGCCACCAGTCGGACAGGGGACTATGGCTACACCTTC
CATSRTGDYGYTF